These 6 T cell receptor beta chains came from one sample sequenced in a study of T-cell memory formation after mild COVID-19. A single record per CDR3 protein comes from TCRdb applying MiXCR to the 5' RACE reads. Of around 310,000 distinct CDR3 sequences in the sample, roughly 15% were seen once. The sequencing sample was made of PBMCs or a T cell subset sorted from them (not recorded which). The receptors stem from a man between 18 and 29 years old who had mild COVID-19 (a few samples of this study predate the infection). Cell type and time point are not known.

This clonotype has a handful of counts. J is TRBJ2-7 and V is TRBV6-1; no reliable D call. CDR1 is MNHNS and CDR2 is SASEGT in the germline V gene. The CDR3 has 13 residues. The V end was cut by 0 bases, the J end by 6 bases, with 9 bases between. Here the CDR3 reads CASSEAGGSEQYF. The CDR3 DNA reads as TGTGCCAGCAGTGAAGCGGGCGGAAGCGAGCAGTACTTC.

This sequence joins TRBV6-5 and TRBJ2-2, with no clear D. The germline V gene encodes CDR1 MNHEY and CDR2 SVGAGI. Trimming took 2 bases from V and 4 from J, leaving 8 bases between them. This CDR3 contains 14 residues. CDR3 in amino acids: CASSYGSRTGELFF. CDR3 nucleotide sequence: TGTGCCAGCAGTTACGGGTCGCGCACCGGGGAGCTGTTTTTT.

V and J are TRBV12-3 or TRBV12-4 and TRBJ2-7, with D tentatively TRBD2 (6 bases). The length of the CDR3 is 14 residues. The V and J ends lost 5 bases and 6 bases respectively, with 17 bases between them. CDR3 loop: CASSPRGWGVEQYV. The CDR3 bases are TGTGCCAGCAGTCCCCGCGGGTGGGGGGTCGAGCAGTACGTC.

The chain is built from TRBV4-3 and TRBJ2-5; 7 positions agree with TRBD1. This CDR3 contains 15 residues. From germline, CDR1 is LGHNA and CDR2 YSLEER. V dropped 1 base and J dropped 5; count of bases not matched to a gene: 7. CDR3 bases: TGCGCCAGCAGCCAAGGACAGGGTAGGCGGGAGACCCAGTACTTC. This encodes CASSQGQGRRETQYF.

The V gene is TRBV5-6, the J gene TRBJ1-2, with D maybe TRBD1 (5 bases). Trimming shortened V by 9 bases and J by 6 bases, and 27 bases separated the two germline ends. The germline V gene has CDR1 SGHDT and CDR2 YYEEEE. This CDR3 region has 16 residues. CDR3 protein: CATAAGEFGTGDGYTF. The CDR3 coding sequence is TGTGCCACCGCCGCGGGTGAATTCGGGACGGGCGATGGCTACACCTTC.

The CDR3 nucleotides read TGTGCCAGCAGCGTCGGGACAGGGATCGGCTACACCTTC. Translated, it gives CASSVGTGIGYTF. The chain carries TRBV9 and TRBJ1-2; 9 nucleotides agree with TRBD1. With 2 bases clipped from V and 8 bases from J, the junction kept 4 bases outside the gene matches. The CDR3 loop spans 13 amino acids. Germline-derived CDR1 and CDR2 are SGDLS and YYNGEE. The whole variable domain, remainder taken from reference TRBV9 and TRBJ1-2, is DSGVTQTPKHLITATGQRVTLRCSPRSGDLSVYWYQQSLDQGLQFLIQYYNGEERAKGNILERFSAQQFPDLHSELNLSSLELGDSALYFCASSVGTGIGYTFGSGTRLTVV.